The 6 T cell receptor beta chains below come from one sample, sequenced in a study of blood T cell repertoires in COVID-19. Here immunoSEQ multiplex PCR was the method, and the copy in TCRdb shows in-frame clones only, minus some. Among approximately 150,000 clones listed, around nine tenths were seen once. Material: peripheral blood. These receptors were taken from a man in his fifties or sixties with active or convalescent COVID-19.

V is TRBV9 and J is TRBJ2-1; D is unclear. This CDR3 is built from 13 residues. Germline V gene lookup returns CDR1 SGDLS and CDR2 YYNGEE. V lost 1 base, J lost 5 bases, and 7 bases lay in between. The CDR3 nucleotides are TGTGCCAGCAGCGTAACATTTAACAATGAGCAGTTCTTC. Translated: CASSVTFNNEQFF.

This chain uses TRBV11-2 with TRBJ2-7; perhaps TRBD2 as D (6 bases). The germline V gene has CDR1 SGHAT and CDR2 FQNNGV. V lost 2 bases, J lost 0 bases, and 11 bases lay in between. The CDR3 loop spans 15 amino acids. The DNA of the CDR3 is TGTGCCAGCAGCTTATTCGGGCGGGGCTCCTACGAGCAGTACTTC. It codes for CASSLFGRGSYEQYF.

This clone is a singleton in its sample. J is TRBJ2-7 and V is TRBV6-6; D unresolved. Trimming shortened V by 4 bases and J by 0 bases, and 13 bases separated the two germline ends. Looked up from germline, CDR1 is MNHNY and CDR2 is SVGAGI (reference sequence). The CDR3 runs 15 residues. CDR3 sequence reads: CASSFVAATSYEQYF. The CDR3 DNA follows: TGTGCCAGCAGTTTCGTGGCGGCGACCTCCTACGAGCAGTACTTC.

The CDR3 here is CASSFTIPGQGSYEQYF. CDR3 DNA: TGTGCCAGCAGTTTCACCATTCCGGGACAGGGCTCCTACGAGCAGTACTTC. The gene calls are TRBV27 and TRBJ2-7; 9 bases are a match to TRBD1. This CDR3 contains 17 residues. CDR1 MNHEY and CDR2 SMNVEV come from the germline V gene (reference sequence). J was trimmed by 0 bases and V by 3 bases; bases with no gene match: 9.

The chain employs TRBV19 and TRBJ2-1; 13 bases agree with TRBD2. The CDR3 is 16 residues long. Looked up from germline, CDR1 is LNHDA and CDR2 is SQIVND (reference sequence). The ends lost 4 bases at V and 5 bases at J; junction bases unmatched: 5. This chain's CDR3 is CASSTRTSGSNNEQFF. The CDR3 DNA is TGTGCCAGTAGTACCCGGACTAGCGGGAGTAACAATGAGCAGTTCTTC.

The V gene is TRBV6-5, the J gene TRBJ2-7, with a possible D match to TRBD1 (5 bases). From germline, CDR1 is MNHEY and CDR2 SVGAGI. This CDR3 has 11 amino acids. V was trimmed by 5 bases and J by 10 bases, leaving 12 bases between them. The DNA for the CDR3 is TGTGCCAGCAGTCAGGGAAGGCTCCAGTACTTC. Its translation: CASSQGRLQYF.